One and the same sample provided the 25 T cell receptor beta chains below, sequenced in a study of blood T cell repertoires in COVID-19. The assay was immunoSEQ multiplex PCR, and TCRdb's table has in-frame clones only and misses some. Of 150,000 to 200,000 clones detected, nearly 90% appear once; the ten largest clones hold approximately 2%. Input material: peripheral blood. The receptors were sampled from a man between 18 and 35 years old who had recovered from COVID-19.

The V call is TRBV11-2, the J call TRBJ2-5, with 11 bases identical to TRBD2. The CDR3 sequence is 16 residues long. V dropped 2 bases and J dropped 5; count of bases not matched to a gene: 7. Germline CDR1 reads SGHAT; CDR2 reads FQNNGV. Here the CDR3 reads CASSLIRLAGMETQYF. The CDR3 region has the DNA TGTGCCAGCAGCTTAATCCGACTAGCGGGAATGGAGACCCAGTACTTC.

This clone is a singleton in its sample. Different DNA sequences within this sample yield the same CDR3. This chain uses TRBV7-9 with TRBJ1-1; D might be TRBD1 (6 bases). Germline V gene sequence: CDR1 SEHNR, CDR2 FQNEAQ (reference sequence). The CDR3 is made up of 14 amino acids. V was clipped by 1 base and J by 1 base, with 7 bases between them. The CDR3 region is CASSLGTANTEAFF. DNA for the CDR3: TGTGCCAGCAGCTTAGGGACAGCGAACACTGAAGCTTTCTTT.

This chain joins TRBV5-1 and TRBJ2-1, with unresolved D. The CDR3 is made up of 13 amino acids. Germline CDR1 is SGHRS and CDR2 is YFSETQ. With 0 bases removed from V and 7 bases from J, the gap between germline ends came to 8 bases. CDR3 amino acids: CASSLGVRNEQFF. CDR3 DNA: TGCGCCAGCAGCTTGGGGGTCAGGAATGAGCAGTTCTTC.

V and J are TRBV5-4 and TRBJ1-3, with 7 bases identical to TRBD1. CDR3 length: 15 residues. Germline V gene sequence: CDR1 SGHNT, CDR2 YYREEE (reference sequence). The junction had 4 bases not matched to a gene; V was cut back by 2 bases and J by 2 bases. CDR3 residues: CASSFDRETGNTIYF. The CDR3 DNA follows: TGTGCCAGCAGCTTTGACAGGGAGACTGGAAACACCATATATTTT.

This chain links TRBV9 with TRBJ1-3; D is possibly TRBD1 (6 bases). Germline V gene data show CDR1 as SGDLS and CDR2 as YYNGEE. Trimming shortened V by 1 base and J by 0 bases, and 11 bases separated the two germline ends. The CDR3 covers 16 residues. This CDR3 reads CASSVTGQLSGNTIYF. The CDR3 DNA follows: TGTGCCAGCAGCGTAACCGGACAGCTCTCTGGAAACACCATATATTTT.

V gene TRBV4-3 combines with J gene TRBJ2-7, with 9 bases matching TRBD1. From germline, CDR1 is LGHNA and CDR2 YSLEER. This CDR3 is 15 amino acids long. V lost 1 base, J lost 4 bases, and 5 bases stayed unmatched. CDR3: CASSQAGTGRYEQYF. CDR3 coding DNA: TGCGCCAGCAGCCAAGCCGGGACAGGGAGGTACGAGCAGTACTTC.

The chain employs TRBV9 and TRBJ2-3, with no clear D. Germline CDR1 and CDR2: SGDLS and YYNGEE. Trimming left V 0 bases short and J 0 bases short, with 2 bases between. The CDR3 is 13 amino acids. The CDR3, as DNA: TGTGCCAGCAGCGTAGCTAGCACAGATACGCAGTATTTT. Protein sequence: CASSVASTDTQYF.

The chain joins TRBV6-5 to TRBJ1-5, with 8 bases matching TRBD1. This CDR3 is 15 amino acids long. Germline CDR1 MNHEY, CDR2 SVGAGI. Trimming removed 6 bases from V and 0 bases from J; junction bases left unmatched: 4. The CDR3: CASSAQGGSNQPQHF. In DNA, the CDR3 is TGTGCCAGCAGCGCACAGGGGGGTAGCAATCAGCCCCAGCATTTT.

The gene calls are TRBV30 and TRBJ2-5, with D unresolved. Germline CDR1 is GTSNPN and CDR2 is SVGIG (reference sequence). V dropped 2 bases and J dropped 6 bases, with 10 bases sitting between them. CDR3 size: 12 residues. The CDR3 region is CAWSPTEKTQYF. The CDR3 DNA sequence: TGTGCCTGGAGTCCTACAGAGAAGACCCAGTACTTC.

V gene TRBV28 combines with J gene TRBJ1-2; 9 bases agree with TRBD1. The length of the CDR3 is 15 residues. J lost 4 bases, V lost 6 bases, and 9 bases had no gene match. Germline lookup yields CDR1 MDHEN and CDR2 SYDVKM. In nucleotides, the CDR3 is TGTGCCAGCAGCCCCCCACAGGGGGCGGCCTATGGCTACACCTTC. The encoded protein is CASSPPQGAAYGYTF.

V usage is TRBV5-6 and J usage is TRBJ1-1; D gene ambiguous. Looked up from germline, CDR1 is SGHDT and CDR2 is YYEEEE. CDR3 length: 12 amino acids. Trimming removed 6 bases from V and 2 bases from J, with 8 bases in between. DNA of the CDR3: TGTGCCAGCAAAAAGAGAAACACTGAAGCTTTCTTT. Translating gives CASKKRNTEAFF.

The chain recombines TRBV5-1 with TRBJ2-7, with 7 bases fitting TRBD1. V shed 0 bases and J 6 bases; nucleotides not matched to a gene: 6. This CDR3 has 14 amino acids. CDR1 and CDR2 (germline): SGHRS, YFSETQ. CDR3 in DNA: TGCGCCAGCAGCTTGGGGACAGGATCTACCGAGCAGTACTTC. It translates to CASSLGTGSTEQYF.

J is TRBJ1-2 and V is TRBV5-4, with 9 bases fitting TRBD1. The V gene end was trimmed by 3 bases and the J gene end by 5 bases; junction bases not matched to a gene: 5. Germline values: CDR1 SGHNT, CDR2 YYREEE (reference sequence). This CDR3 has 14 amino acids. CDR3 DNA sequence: TGTGCCAGCAGCTCACTGACAGGGGGGTATGGCTACACCTTC. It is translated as CASSSLTGGYGYTF.

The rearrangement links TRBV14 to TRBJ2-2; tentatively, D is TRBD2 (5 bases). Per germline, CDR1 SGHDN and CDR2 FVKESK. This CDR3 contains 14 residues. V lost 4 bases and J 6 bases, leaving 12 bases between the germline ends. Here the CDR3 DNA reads TGTGCCAGCAGCCCCCGGCCGGGGTCCGGGGAGCTGTTTTTT. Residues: CASSPRPGSGELFF.

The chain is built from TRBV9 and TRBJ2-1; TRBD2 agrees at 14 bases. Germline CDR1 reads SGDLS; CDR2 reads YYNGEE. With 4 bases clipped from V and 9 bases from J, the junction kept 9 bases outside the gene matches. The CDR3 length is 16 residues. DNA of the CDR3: TGTGCCAGCAGCTACTTCGGGACTAGCGGGAGAAGTGAGCAGTTCTTC. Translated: CASSYFGTSGRSEQFF.

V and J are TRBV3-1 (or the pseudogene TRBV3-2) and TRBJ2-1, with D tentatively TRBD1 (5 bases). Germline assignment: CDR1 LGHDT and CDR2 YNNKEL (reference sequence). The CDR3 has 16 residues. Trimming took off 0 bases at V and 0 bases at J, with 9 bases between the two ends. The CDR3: CASSQEGAFSYNEQFF. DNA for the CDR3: TGTGCCAGCAGCCAAGAAGGGGCTTTCTCCTACAATGAGCAGTTCTTC.

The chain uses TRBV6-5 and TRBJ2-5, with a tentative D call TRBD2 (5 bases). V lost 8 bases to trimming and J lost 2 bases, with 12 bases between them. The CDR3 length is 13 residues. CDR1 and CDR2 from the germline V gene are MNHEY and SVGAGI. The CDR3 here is CASRVGAQETQYF. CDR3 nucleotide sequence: TGTGCCAGCCGGGTGGGAGCTCAAGAGACCCAGTACTTC.

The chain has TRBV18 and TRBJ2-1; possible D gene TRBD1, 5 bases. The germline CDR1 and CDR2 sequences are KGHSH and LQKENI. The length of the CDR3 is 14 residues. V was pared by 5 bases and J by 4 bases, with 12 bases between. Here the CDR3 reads CASSLGPPYNEQFF. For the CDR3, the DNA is TGTGCCAGCTCATTGGGGCCGCCTTACAATGAGCAGTTCTTC. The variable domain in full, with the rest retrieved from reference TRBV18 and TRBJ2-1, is NAGVMQNPRHLVRRRGQEARLRCSPMKGHSHVYWYRQLPEEGLKFMVYLQKENIIDESGMPKERFSAEFPKEGPSILRIQQVVRGDSAAYFCASSLGPPYNEQFFGPGTRLTVL.

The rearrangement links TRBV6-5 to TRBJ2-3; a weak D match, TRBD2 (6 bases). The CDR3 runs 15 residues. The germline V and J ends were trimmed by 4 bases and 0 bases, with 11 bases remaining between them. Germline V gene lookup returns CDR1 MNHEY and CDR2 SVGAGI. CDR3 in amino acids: CASSFGGTSTDTQYF. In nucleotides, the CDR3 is TGTGCCAGCAGTTTCGGCGGGACTAGCACAGATACGCAGTATTTT.

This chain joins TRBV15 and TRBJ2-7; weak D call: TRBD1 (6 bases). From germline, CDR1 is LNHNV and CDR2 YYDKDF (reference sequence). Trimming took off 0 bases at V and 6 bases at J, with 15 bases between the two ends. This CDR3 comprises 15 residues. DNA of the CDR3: TGTGCCACCAGCAGAGATCGACAGGCCGCCTTCGAGCAGTACTTC. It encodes CATSRDRQAAFEQYF.

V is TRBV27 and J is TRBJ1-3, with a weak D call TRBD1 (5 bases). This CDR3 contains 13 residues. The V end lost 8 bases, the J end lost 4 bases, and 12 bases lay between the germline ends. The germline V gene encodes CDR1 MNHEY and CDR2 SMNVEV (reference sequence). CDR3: CASGHGPGNTIYF. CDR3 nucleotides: TGTGCCAGCGGACATGGCCCCGGAAACACCATATATTTT.

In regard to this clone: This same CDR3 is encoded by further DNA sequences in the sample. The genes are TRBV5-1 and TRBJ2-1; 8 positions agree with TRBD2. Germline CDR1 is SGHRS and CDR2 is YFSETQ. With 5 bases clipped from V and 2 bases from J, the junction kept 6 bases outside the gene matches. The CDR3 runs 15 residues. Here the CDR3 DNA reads TGCGCCAGCAGTCTTGGTAGCGGGACCTACAATGAGCAGTTCTTC. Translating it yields CASSLGSGTYNEQFF.

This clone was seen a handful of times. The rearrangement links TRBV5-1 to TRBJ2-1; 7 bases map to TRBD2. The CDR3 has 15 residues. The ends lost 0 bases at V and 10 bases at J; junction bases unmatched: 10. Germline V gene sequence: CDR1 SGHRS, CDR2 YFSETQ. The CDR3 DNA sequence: TGCGCCAGCAGCTTGGCGGGGGGACTTCTCAGCGAGCAGTTCTTC. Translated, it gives CASSLAGGLLSEQFF.

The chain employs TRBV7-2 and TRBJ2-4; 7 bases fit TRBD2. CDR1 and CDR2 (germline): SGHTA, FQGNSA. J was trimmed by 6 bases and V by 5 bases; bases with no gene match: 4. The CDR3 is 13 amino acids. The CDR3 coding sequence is TGTGCCAGCAGCGCGACGGGAGGAAACATTCAGTACTTC. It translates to CASSATGGNIQYF.

The CDR3 is CASSLAGEGYGYTF. In DNA, the CDR3 is TGTGCCAGCAGCTTGGCGGGGGAAGGCTATGGCTACACCTTC. This chain links TRBV5-5 with TRBJ1-2; a weak D match, TRBD1 (5 bases). Trimming removed 0 bases at V and 4 bases at J, with 10 bases between. The CDR3 is 14 amino acids. Germline V gene lookup returns CDR1 SGHKS and CDR2 YYEKEE (reference sequence).